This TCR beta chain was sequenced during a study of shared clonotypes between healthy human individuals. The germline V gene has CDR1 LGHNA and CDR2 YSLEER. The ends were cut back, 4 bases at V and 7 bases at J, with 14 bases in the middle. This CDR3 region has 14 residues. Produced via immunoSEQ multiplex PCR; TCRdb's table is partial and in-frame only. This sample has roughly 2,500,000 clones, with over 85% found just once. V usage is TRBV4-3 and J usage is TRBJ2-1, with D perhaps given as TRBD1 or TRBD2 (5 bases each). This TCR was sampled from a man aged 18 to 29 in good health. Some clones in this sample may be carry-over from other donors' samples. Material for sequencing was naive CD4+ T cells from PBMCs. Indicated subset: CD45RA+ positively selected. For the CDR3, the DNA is TGCGCCAGCAGCCTGGGGGAAAAAGGGAATGAGCAGTTCTTC. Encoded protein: CASSLGEKGNEQFF.